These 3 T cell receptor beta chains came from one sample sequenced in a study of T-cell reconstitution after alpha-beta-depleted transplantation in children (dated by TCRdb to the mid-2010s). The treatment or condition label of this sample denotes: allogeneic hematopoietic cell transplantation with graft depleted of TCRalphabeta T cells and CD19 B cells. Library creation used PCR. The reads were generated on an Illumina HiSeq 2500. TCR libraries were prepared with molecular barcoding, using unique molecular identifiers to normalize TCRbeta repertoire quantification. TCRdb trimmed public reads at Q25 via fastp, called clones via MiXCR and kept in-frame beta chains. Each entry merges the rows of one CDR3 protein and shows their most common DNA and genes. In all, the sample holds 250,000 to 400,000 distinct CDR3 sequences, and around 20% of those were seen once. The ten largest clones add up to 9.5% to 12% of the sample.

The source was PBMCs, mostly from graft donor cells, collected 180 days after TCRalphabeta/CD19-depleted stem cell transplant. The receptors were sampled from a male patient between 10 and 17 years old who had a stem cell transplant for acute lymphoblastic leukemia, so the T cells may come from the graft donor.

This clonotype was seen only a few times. CDR3 DNA sequence: TGCGCCAGCAGCTTGAATCCATGGCAAGAGACCCAGTACTTC. This gives the protein CASSLNPWQETQYF. The chain recombines TRBV5-1 with TRBJ2-5; the D is unclear. CDR3 length equals 14 residues. Trimming stripped 1 base from V and 2 bases from J, with 9 bases between. Germline V lookup: CDR1 SGHRS, CDR2 YFSETQ.

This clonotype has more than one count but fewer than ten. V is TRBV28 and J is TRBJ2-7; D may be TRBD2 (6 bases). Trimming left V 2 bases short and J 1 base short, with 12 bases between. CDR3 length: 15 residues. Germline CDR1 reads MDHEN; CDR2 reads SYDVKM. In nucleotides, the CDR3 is TGTGCCAGCAGTTTAGGGGCGGAGGGGTCCTACGAGCAGTACTTC. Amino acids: CASSLGAEGSYEQYF.

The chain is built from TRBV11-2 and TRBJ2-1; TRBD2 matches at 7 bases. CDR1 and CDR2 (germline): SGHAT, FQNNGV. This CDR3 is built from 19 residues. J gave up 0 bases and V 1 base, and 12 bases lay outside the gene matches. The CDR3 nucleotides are TGTGCCAGCAGCTTAGTCGGTGGACTAGGATCGAGCTCCTACAATGAGCAGTTCTTC. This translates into CASSLVGGLGSSSYNEQFF.